This paragraph reports one TCR beta chain. This specimen comes from a study of blood T cell repertoires in COVID-19. The CDR3 loop spans 14 amino acids. Trimming took 0 bases from V and 6 from J, leaving 8 bases between them. Germline assignment: CDR1 WNHNN and CDR2 SYGVQD (reference sequence). Data came from immunoSEQ multiplex PCR; TCRdb stores just in-frame clones and leaves some out. Of around 170,000 clones in the sample, around 72% were seen once. The TCR originated in a woman older than 75 with acute or convalescent COVID-19. This chain connects TRBV10-1 to TRBJ2-2; D is perhaps TRBD2 (7 bases). The sequenced sample was peripheral blood. The CDR3 sequence is CASSESGGPGELFF. The CDR3 DNA is TGCGCCAGCAGTGAGTCGGGGGGGCCCGGGGAGCTGTTTTTT.